Presented here are 21 T cell receptor beta chains from one specimen sequenced in a study of T cell changes during pregnancy in multiple sclerosis. Profiled with immunoSEQ multiplex PCR; TCRdb holds only in-frame clones, not every one. Of about 85,000 clones in the sample, about nine tenths were seen once. The sequenced sample was peripheral blood, obtained in the first trimester of pregnancy. These receptors came from a female donor with multiple sclerosis, enrolled in a pregnancy study.

The chain employs TRBV7-3 and TRBJ2-3; D uncertain. The CDR3 is 13 amino acids. Trimming stripped 0 bases from V and 6 bases from J, with 7 bases between. CDR1 and CDR2 (germline): SGHTA, FQGTGA. CDR3 bases: TGTGCCAGCAGCTTAACCCGAGTTGATACGCAGTATTTT. Encoded protein: CASSLTRVDTQYF.

V is TRBV15 and J is TRBJ2-2; the match to TRBD2 covers 7 bases. Trimming took 5 bases from V and 1 from J; bases not matched to a gene: 7. The V gene's germline CDR1 is LNHNV and CDR2 YYDKDF (reference sequence). CDR3 size: 16 residues. For the CDR3, the DNA is TGTGCCACCAGCGCGACTAGCCCGTGGAACACCGGGGAGCTGTTTTTT. Its protein is CATSATSPWNTGELFF.

The chain combines TRBV5-1 with TRBJ2-7; D perhaps matches TRBD1 (6 bases). The CDR3 runs 14 residues. From germline, CDR1 is SGHRS and CDR2 YFSETQ. V gave up 4 bases and J gave up 3 bases, with 14 bases separating them. CDR3 residues: CASSPGQPYYEQYF. CDR3 DNA: TGCGCCAGCAGCCCGGGACAACCCTACTACGAGCAGTACTTC.

This chain links TRBV27 with TRBJ1-1, with D possibly matching TRBD1 (5 bases). V dropped 8 bases and J dropped 0 bases, with 13 bases sitting between them. Per germline, CDR1 MNHEY and CDR2 SMNVEV (reference sequence). The CDR3 is 14 amino acids. In DNA form, the CDR3 reads TGTGCCAGCGCACGAGGGACTTTGAACACTGAAGCTTTCTTT. It encodes CASARGTLNTEAFF.

The genes are TRBV7-2 and TRBJ2-7, with 9 bases identical to TRBD1. Germline-derived CDR1 and CDR2 are SGHTA and FQGNSA. The CDR3 runs 14 residues. V trimming: 5 bases; J trimming: 4 bases; junction bases outside the gene matches: 6. The CDR3 nucleotides are TGTGCCAGCAGCCCAGGGACAGGGCTGTACGAGCAGTACTTC. Its protein product is CASSPGTGLYEQYF.

The chain has TRBV4-2 and TRBJ2-3; D perhaps matches TRBD2 (6 bases). Germline CDR1 is LGHNA and CDR2 is YNFKEQ. The V gene lost 7 bases and the J gene lost 4 bases, with 18 bases spanning the gap. The CDR3 consists of 15 residues. CDR3 sequence: CASKEPGLSADTQYF. CDR3 sequence (DNA): TGTGCCAGCAAGGAACCGGGACTTAGCGCAGATACGCAGTATTTT.

In this sample, this clone turned up a few times. This chain connects TRBV6-1 to TRBJ1-1; TRBD1 matches at 8 bases. Germline lookup yields CDR1 MNHNS and CDR2 SASEGT. This CDR3 spans 13 amino acids. Unmatched junction bases numbered 2, after V lost 8 bases and J lost 0 bases. The chain's CDR3 is CASPGQVNTEAFF. The CDR3 bases are TGTGCCAGCCCGGGACAGGTGAACACTGAAGCTTTCTTT.

The V gene is TRBV7-8, the J gene TRBJ2-7; D gene unclear. The CDR3 sequence is 14 residues long. Per the germline V gene, CDR1 is SGHVS and CDR2 is FQNEAQ. Trimming removed 5 bases from V and 3 bases from J, with 14 bases in between. This chain's CDR3 is CASSPQTESYEQYF. The DNA of the CDR3 is TGTGCCAGCAGCCCCCAAACCGAGAGCTACGAGCAGTACTTC.

V usage is TRBV2 and J usage is TRBJ2-3; a weak D match, TRBD1 (5 bases). CDR1 SNHLY and CDR2 FYNNEI come from the germline V gene. Trimming cost V 6 bases and J 2 bases, with 6 bases left between them. The CDR3 spans 12 residues. CDR3 DNA sequence: TGTGCCAGCAGGGACAACACAGATACGCAGTATTTT. Translated: CASRDNTDTQYF.

V usage is TRBV11-3 and J usage is TRBJ1-6; 7 bases align to TRBD1. The CDR3 length is 14 residues. Germline V gene sequence: CDR1 SGHNT, CDR2 YENEEA. The ends lost 5 bases at V and 7 bases at J; junction bases unmatched: 5. CDR3 amino acids: CASSPTGYNSPLHF. CDR3 DNA sequence: TGTGCCAGCAGCCCGACAGGGTACAATTCACCCCTCCACTTT.

V and J are TRBV11-3 and TRBJ2-3, with a weak D call TRBD2 (6 bases). The CDR3 is 16 residues long. Germline V CDR1 and CDR2: SGHNT, YENEEA. V lost 6 bases and J 5 bases, leaving 21 bases between the germline ends. CDR3 DNA sequence: TGTGCCAGCAGTTCACCGGGACTCCGAGTGGGAGATACGCAGTATTTT. Residues: CASSSPGLRVGDTQYF.

V usage is TRBV9 and J usage is TRBJ2-1; 12 bases line up with TRBD2. Looked up from germline, CDR1 is SGDLS and CDR2 is YYNGEE. This CDR3 spans 15 amino acids. Trimming cost V 4 bases and J 10 bases; bases outside gene matches: 9. CDR3 region: CASSPLAGGRGEQFF. For the CDR3, the DNA is TGTGCCAGCAGCCCACTAGCGGGGGGACGGGGGGAGCAGTTCTTC.

The chain employs TRBV2 and TRBJ2-5, with D unclear. The CDR3 sequence is 13 residues long. Germline assignment: CDR1 SNHLY and CDR2 FYNNEI. The germline V and J ends were trimmed by 11 bases and 2 bases, with 15 bases remaining between them. As DNA, the CDR3 is TGTGCCGGTTCTTACCAGCGACAAGAGACCCAGTACTTC. Its protein product is CAGSYQRQETQYF. The entire variable domain, with the rest obtained from reference TRBV2 and TRBJ2-5, is as follows: EPEVTQTPSHQVTQMGQEVILRCVPISNHLYFYWYRQILGQKVEFLVSFYNNEISEKSEIFDDQFSVERPDGSNFTLKIRSTKLEDSAMYFCAGSYQRQETQYFGPGTRLLVL.

The chain employs TRBV14 and TRBJ2-2; 10 bases agree with TRBD2. This CDR3 has 17 residues. Germline V lookup: CDR1 SGHDN, CDR2 FVKESK. V lost 1 base to trimming and J lost 1 base; unmatched junction nucleotides: 3. The CDR3 reads CASSQGGLAVNTGELFF. Here the CDR3 DNA reads TGTGCCAGCAGCCAAGGAGGACTAGCGGTGAACACCGGGGAGCTGTTTTTT.

In the case of this clone: The same CDR3 also results from other DNA sequences found in this sample. The V and J genes are TRBV4-3 and TRBJ1-1; no clear D gene. V lost 0 bases, J lost 3 bases, and 8 bases lay in between. This CDR3 comprises 14 residues. Germline CDR1 is LGHNA and CDR2 is YSLEER. The CDR3 DNA reads TGCGCCAGCAGCCAAGACCGCGGAGACACTGAAGCTTTCTTT. Translating it yields CASSQDRGDTEAFF.

This chain uses TRBV2 with TRBJ2-5; weak D call: TRBD2 (6 bases). CDR3 length equals 14 residues. V gave up 11 bases and J gave up 2 bases, with 18 bases separating them. CDR1 SNHLY and CDR2 FYNNEI come from the germline V gene. The CDR3 is CAVEARGGQETQYF. The CDR3 region has the DNA TGTGCCGTCGAAGCAAGGGGAGGTCAAGAGACCCAGTACTTC.

This clone was found once. This chain uses TRBV6-1 with TRBJ2-7; no clear D. With 3 bases removed from V and 0 bases from J, the gap between germline ends came to 12 bases. The germline V gene has CDR1 MNHNS and CDR2 SASEGT. CDR3 length equals 15 residues. The chain's CDR3 is CASSELWQVSYEQYF. DNA of the CDR3: TGTGCCAGCAGTGAGCTGTGGCAGGTCTCCTACGAGCAGTACTTC.

This rearrangement joins TRBV15 to TRBJ2-5, with D unresolved. The CDR3 sequence is 18 residues long. Trimming stripped 1 base from V and 4 bases from J, with 22 bases between. CDR1 is LNHNV, CDR2 YYDKDF, per germline (reference sequence). This CDR3 reads CATSRANPGGYRGETQYF. CDR3 DNA sequence: TGTGCCACCAGCAGAGCTAACCCGGGTGGTTATCGTGGAGAGACCCAGTACTTC.

V gene TRBV15 combines with J gene TRBJ1-4, with D possibly TRBD1 on 6 matching bases. Germline assignment: CDR1 LNHNV and CDR2 YYDKDF (reference sequence). V shed 4 bases and J shed 5 bases, with 14 bases lying between them. This CDR3 comprises 15 residues. CDR3 sequence: CATSKAPGENEKLFF. The CDR3, as DNA: TGTGCCACCAGCAAGGCCCCAGGGGAAAATGAAAAACTGTTTTTT.

Only a few counts were recorded for this clone. The rearrangement joins TRBV5-4 to TRBJ1-6, with 7 bases matching TRBD1. Germline V lookup: CDR1 SGHNT, CDR2 YYREEE (reference sequence). There are 15 residues in the CDR3. Trimming took 4 bases from V and 3 from J; bases not matched to a gene: 4. CDR3 sequence reads: CASSVGQLYNSPLHF. DNA for the CDR3: TGTGCCAGCAGCGTGGGACAGCTCTATAATTCACCCCTCCACTTT.

This chain joins TRBV9 and TRBJ1-2; D gene ambiguous. CDR3 length: 14 residues. V was shortened by 0 bases and J by 2 bases, with 8 bases between the two germline ends. Germline values: CDR1 SGDLS, CDR2 YYNGEE. The CDR3 nucleotides read TGTGCCAGCAGCGTAGGTCAACAGAACTATGGCTACACCTTC. Its protein is CASSVGQQNYGYTF.